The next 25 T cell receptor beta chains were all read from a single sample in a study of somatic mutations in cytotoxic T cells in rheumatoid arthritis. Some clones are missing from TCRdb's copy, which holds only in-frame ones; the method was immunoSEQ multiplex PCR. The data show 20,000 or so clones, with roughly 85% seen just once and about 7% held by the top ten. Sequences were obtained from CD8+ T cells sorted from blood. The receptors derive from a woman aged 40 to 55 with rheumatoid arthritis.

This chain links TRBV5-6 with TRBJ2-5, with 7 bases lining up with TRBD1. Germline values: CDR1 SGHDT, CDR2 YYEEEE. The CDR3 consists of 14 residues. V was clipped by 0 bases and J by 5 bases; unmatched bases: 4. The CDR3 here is CASSLEGGRETQYF. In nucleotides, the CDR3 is TGTGCCAGCAGCTTGGAAGGGGGCCGGGAGACCCAGTACTTC.

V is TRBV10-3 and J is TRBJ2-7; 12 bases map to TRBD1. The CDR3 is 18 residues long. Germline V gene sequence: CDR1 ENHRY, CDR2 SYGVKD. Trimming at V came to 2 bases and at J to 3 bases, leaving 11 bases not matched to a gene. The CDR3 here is CAISEGTGGQVGVYEQYF. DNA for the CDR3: TGTGCCATCAGTGAGGGGACAGGGGGCCAAGTGGGAGTCTACGAGCAGTACTTC.

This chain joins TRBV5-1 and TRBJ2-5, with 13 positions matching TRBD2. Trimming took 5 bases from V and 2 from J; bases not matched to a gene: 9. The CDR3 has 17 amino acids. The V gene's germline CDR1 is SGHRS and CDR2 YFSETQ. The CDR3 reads CASRYSGLAGLQETQYF. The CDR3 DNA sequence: TGCGCCAGCAGGTACTCGGGACTAGCGGGATTACAAGAGACCCAGTACTTC.

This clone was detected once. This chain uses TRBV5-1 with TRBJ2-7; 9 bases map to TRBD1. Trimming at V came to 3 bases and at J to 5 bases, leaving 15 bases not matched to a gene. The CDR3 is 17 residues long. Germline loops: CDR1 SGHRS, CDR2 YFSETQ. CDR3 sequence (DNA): TGCGCCAGCAGCTCGCCTCTTGACAGGGGGATTTTGGACGAGCAGTACTTC. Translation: CASSSPLDRGILDEQYF.

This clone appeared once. The CDR3 DNA reads as TGTGCCAGCAGTTCCCTGGGACAGCGCTCTGGAAACACCATATATTTT. It encodes CASSSLGQRSGNTIYF. The chain has TRBV6-6 and TRBJ1-3; 7 nucleotides line up with TRBD1. Germline V gives CDR1 MNHNY, CDR2 SVGAGI (reference sequence). V trimming: 4 bases; J trimming: 0 bases; junction bases outside the gene matches: 6. The CDR3 is 16 amino acids.

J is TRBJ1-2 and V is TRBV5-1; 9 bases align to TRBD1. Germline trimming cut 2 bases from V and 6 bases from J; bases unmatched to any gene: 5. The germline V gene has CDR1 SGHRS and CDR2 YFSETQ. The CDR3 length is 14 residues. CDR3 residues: CASSLSQGADGYTF. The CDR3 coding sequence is TGCGCCAGCAGCTTATCACAGGGGGCTGATGGCTACACCTTC. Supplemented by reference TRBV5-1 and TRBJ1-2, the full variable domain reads KAGVTQTPRYLIKTRGQQVTLSCSPISGHRSVSWYQQTPGQGLQFLFEYFSETQRNKGNFPGRFSGRQFSNSRSEMNVSTLELGDSALYLCASSLSQGADGYTFGSGTRLTVV.

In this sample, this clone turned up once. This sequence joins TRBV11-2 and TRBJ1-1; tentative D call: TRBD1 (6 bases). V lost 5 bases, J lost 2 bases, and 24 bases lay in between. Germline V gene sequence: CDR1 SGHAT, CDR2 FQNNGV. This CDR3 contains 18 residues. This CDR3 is CASSQTPRPTGPNTEAFF. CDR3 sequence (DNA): TGTGCCAGCAGCCAAACTCCTCGACCTACAGGGCCCAACACTGAAGCTTTCTTT.

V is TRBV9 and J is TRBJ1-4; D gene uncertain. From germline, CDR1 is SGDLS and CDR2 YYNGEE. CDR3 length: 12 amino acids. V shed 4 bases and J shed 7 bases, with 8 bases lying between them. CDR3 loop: CASSPGGEKLFF. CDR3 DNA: TGTGCCAGCAGCCCCGGAGGTGAAAAACTGTTTTTT.

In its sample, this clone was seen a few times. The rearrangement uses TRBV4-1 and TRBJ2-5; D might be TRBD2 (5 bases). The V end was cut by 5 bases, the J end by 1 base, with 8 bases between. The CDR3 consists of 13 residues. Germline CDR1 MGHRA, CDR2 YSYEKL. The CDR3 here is CASSWRLQETQYF. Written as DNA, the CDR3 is TGCGCCAGCAGCTGGAGGCTCCAAGAGACCCAGTACTTC.

In DNA, the CDR3 is TGTGCCAGCAGGGGGACAGATAGCAATCAGCCCCAGCATTTT. Translating it yields CASRGTDSNQPQHF. This chain joins TRBV2 and TRBJ1-5; 7 positions agree with TRBD1. The germline V gene encodes CDR1 SNHLY and CDR2 FYNNEI. V dropped 6 bases and J dropped 0; count of bases not matched to a gene: 2. This CDR3 has 14 residues.

The CDR3 protein is CASSSGVRTDTQYF. DNA of the CDR3: TGCGCCAGTAGTAGCGGGGTTAGGACAGATACGCAGTATTTT. V and J are TRBV4-1 and TRBJ2-3; 8 bases are shared with TRBD2. The CDR3 contains 14 residues. Per germline, CDR1 MGHRA and CDR2 YSYEKL. V lost 9 bases, J lost 3 bases, and 8 bases stayed unmatched.

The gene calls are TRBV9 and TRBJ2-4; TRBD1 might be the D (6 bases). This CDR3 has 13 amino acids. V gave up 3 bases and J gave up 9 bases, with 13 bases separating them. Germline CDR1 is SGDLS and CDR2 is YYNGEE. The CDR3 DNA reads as TGTGCCAGCAGCGGAAGACAGGCGGGCATTCAGTACTTC. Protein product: CASSGRQAGIQYF.

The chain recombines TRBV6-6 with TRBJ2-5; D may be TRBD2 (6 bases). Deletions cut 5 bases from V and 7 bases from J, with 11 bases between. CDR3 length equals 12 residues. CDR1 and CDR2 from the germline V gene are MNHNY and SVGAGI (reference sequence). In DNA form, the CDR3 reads TGTGCCAGCAGTCAAGGGACTGGGACCCAGTACTTC. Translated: CASSQGTGTQYF.

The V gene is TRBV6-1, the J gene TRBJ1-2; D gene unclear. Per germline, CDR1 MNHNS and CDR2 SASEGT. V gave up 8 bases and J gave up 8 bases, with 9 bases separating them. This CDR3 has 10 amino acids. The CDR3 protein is CASSGNGYTF. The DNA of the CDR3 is TGTGCCAGCTCGGGAAACGGCTACACCTTC.

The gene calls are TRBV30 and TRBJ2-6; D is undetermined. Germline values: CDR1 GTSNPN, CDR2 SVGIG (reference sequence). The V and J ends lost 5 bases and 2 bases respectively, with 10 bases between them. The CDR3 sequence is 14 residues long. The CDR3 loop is CAWETVTGANVLTF. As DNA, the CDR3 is TGTGCCTGGGAAACAGTTACTGGGGCCAACGTCCTGACTTTC.

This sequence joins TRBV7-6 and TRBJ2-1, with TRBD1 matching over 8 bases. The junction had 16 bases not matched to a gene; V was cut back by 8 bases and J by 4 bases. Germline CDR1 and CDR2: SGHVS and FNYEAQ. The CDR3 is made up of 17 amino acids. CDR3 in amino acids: CASSPAAGGIGYNEQFF. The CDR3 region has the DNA TGTGCCAGCTCGCCTGCGGCAGGGGGCATTGGGTACAATGAGCAGTTCTTC.

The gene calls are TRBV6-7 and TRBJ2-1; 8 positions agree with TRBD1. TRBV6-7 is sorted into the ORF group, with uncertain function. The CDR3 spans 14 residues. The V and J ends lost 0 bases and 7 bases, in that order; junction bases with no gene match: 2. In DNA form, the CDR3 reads TGTGCCAGCAGTTACTCAACAGGGGGGAATGAGCAGTTCTTC. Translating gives CASSYSTGGNEQFF.

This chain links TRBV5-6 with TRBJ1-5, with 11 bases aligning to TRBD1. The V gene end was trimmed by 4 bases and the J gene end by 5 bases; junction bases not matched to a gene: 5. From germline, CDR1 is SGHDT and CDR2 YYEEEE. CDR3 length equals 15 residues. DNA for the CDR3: TGTGCCAGCAGCATCGGGACAGGGGGGTATCAGCCCCAGCATTTT. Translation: CASSIGTGGYQPQHF.

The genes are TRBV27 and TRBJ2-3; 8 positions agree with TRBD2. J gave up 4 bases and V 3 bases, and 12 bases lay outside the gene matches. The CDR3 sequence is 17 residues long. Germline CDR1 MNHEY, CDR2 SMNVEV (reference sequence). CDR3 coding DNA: TGTGCCAGCAGTTTGGGGCCTCCGGGACTAGTAGCAGATACGCAGTATTTT. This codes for CASSLGPPGLVADTQYF.

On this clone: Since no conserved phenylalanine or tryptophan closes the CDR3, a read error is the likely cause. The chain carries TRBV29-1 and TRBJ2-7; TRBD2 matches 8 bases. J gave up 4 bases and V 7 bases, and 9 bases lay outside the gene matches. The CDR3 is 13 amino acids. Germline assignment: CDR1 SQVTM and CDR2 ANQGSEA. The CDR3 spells CSAVSGSRYEQYS. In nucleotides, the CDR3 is TGCAGCGCCGTCAGCGGGAGTCGATACGAGCAGTACTCC.

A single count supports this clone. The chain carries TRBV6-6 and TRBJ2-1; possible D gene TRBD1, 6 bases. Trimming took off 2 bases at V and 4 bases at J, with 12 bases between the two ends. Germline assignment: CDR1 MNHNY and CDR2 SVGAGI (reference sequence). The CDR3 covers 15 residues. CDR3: CASSYDRNSYNEQFF. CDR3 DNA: TGTGCCAGCAGTTACGACAGGAACTCTTACAATGAGCAGTTCTTC.

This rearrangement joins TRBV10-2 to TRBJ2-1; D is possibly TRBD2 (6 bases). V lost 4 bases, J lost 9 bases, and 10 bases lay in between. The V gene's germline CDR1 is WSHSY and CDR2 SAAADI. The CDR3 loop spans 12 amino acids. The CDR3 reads CASSASGGEQFF. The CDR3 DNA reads TGCGCCAGCAGTGCGTCCGGGGGTGAGCAGTTCTTC.

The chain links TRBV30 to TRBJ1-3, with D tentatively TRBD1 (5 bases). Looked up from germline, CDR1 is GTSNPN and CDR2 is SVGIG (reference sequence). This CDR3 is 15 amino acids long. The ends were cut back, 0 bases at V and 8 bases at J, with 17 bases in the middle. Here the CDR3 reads CAWSVAGVGGDTIYF. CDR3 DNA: TGTGCCTGGAGTGTCGCCGGTGTCGGGGGGGACACCATATATTTT.

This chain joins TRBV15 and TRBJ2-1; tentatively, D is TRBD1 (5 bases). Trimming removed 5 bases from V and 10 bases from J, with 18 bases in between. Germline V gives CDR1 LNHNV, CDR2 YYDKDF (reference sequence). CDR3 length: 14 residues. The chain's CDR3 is CATSGPLTGKEQFF. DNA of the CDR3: TGTGCCACCAGCGGACCCTTAACAGGAAAAGAGCAGTTCTTC.

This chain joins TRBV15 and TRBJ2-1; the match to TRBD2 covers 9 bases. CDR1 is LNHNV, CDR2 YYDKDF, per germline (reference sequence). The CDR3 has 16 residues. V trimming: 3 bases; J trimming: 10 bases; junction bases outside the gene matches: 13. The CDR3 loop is CATSRVSGGPLGEQFF. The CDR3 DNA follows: TGTGCCACCAGCAGGGTTAGCGGGGGACCCCTCGGGGAGCAGTTCTTC. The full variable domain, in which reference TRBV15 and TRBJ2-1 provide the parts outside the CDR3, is DAMVIQNPRYQVTQFGKPVTLSCSQTLNHNVMYWYQQKSSQAPKLLFHYYDKDFNNEADTPDNFQSRRPNTSFCFLDIRSPGLGDTAMYLCATSRVSGGPLGEQFFGPGTRLTVL.